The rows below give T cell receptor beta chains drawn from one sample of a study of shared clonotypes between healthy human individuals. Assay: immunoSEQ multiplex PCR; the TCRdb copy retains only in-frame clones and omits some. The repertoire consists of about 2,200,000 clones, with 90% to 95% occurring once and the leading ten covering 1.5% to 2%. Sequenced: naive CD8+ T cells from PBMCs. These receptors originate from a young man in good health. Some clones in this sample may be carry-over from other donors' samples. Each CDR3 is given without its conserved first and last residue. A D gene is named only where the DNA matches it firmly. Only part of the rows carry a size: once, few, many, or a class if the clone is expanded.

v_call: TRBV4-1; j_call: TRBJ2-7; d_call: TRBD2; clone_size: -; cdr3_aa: ASSHTLAGVWEQY
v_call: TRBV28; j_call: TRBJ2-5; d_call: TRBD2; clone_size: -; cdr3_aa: ASRLLLAGEASPRQETQY
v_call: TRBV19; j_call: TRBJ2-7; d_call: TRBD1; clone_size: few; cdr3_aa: ASSIARGLDEQY
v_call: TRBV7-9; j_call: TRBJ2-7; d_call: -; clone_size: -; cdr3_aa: ASSSSAGPGFLYEQY
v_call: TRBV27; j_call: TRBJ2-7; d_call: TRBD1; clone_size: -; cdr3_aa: ASSLSDRGYEQY
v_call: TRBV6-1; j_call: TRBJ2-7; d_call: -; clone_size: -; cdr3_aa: ASSEAPPSGPALNSYEQY
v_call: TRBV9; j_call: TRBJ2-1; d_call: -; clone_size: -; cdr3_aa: ASSVESGDNEQF
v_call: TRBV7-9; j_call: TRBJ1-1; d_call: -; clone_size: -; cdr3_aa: ASSSTARVSDTEAF
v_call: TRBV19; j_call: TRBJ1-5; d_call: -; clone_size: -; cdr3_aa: ASSLTRYSNQPQH
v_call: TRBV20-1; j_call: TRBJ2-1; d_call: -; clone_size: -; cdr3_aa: SGLASNEQF
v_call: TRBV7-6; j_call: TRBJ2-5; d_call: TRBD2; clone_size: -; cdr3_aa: ASSQPRGSSGRGETQY
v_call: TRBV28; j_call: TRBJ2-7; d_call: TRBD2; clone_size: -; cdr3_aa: ASSRSGSSYEQY
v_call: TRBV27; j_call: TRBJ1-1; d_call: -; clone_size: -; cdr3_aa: ASRGPMNTEAF
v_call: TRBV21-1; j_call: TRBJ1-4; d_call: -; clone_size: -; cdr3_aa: ASRINKVHNEKLF
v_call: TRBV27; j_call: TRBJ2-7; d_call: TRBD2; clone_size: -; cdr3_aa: ASSPGGPYEQY
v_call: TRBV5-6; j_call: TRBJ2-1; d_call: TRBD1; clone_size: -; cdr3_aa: ASSRDRAWANEQF
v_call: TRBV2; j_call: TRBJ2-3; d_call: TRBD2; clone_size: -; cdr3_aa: ASSPPGTSRRETQY
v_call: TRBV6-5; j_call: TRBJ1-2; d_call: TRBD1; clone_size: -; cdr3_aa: ASSPGQINGYT
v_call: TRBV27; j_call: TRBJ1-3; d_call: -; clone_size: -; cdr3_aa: ASSLRGPAGNTIY
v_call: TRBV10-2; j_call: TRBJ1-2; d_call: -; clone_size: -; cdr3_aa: ASSEVGGVGADTYYGYT
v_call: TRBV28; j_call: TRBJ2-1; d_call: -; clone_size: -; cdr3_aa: ASSPGPSHNEQF
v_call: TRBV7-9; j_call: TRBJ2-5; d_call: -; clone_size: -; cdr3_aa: ASSPRLGGTGQETQY